The 28 T cell receptor beta chains below all came from one sample that was sequenced in a study of radiation and T cells in renal cell carcinoma. Only in-frame clones appear in the TCRdb table, and some are missing; sequencing was by immunoSEQ multiplex PCR. The sample includes 25,000 to 30,000 clones, over 70% of them seen just once. Time point in this sample: blood 2 weeks post-SBRT. Treatment meaning: 15 Gy SBRT to primary tumor, nephrectomy 4 weeks later. Sequencing was performed on blood, taken from a patient whose treatment included radiotherapy and nephrectomy. The receptor source for this set is a man aged 60 to 69 with renal cell carcinoma.

The chain uses TRBV19 and TRBJ2-7; D gene ambiguous. The germline V and J ends were trimmed by 3 bases and 2 bases, with 8 bases remaining between them. This CDR3 comprises 13 residues. From germline, CDR1 is LNHDA and CDR2 SQIVND (reference sequence). Here the CDR3 reads CASSISRTYEQYF. The CDR3 nucleotides read TGTGCCAGTAGTATTAGTCGGACCTACGAGCAGTACTTC. Full variable domain (outside the CDR3, taken from reference TRBV19 and TRBJ2-7): DGGITQSPKYLFRKEGQNVTLSCEQNLNHDAMYWYRQDPGQGLRLIYYSQIVNDFQKGDIAEGYSVSREKKESFPLTVTSAQKNPTAFYLCASSISRTYEQYFGPGTRLTVT.

The rearrangement uses TRBV30 and TRBJ2-3, with 12 bases identical to TRBD2. The germline V gene has CDR1 GTSNPN and CDR2 SVGIG (reference sequence). The CDR3 loop spans 16 amino acids. V was clipped by 4 bases and J by 3 bases; unmatched bases: 8. The CDR3 DNA follows: TGTGCCTGGAACGCCGGGACTAGCGGGCCAACAGATACGCAGTATTTT. This gives the protein CAWNAGTSGPTDTQYF.

This clone was found many times. This chain connects TRBV7-2 to TRBJ2-7; D call uncertain. The V end was cut by 4 bases, the J end by 9 bases, with 16 bases between. Germline V gene sequence: CDR1 SGHTA, CDR2 FQGNSA. CDR3 length: 13 amino acids. The CDR3 DNA sequence: TGTGCCAGCAGCTCTACATACTCAGGCTTGCAGTACTTC. This gives the protein CASSSTYSGLQYF.

The J gene is TRBJ2-7, the V gene TRBV30; TRBD2 agrees at 9 bases. Germline V CDR1 and CDR2: GTSNPN, SVGIG (reference sequence). The CDR3 covers 15 residues. The J segment lost 5 bases and the V segment lost 3 bases, leaving 11 bases of the junction unmatched. CDR3 in DNA: TGTGCCTGGAGCGTACCAGCGGGAGGACCGAACGAGCAGTACTTC. It translates to CAWSVPAGGPNEQYF.

The rearrangement joins TRBV10-1 to TRBJ2-3; 10 bases are a match to TRBD1. Germline loops: CDR1 WNHNN, CDR2 SYGVQD (reference sequence). The J segment lost 3 bases and the V segment lost 6 bases, leaving 6 bases of the junction unmatched. The CDR3 has 15 residues. The DNA for the CDR3 is TGCGCCAGCAGACTAGGACAGGGGGATACAGATACGCAGTATTTT. The encoded protein is CASRLGQGDTDTQYF.

The CDR3 nucleotides are TGTGCCAGCAGCTCTATCGGGAGGGCCCCAGATACGCAGTATTTT. It encodes CASSSIGRAPDTQYF. The chain has TRBV5-6 and TRBJ2-3, with 8 positions matching TRBD2. This CDR3 comprises 15 residues. Trimming removed 3 bases from V and 4 bases from J; junction bases left unmatched: 7. Germline CDR1 and CDR2: SGHDT and YYEEEE.

The chain carries TRBV19 and TRBJ1-5; D unclear. This CDR3 spans 16 amino acids. V lost 10 bases to trimming and J lost 0 bases, with 19 bases between them. Per germline, CDR1 LNHDA and CDR2 SQIVND (reference sequence). The CDR3 DNA is TGTGCCATCTCCGGGAAGGTGGCAGATAGCAATCAGCCCCAGCATTTT. Amino acids: CAISGKVADSNQPQHF.

The chain has TRBV18 and TRBJ2-7; the D gene is possibly TRBD2 (5 bases). The CDR3 sequence is 16 residues long. The germline CDR1 and CDR2 sequences are KGHSH and LQKENI. The germline V and J ends were trimmed by 0 bases and 6 bases, with 18 bases remaining between them. CDR3 DNA sequence: TGTGCCAGCTCACCACCGAGCGGCAGGACCCTACGCGAGCAGTACTTC. Its translation: CASSPPSGRTLREQYF.

J is TRBJ1-1 and V is TRBV5-1; D is possibly TRBD1 (5 bases). Germline assignment: CDR1 SGHRS and CDR2 YFSETQ. Trimming left V 4 bases short and J 1 base short, with 14 bases between. The CDR3 runs 15 residues. The CDR3 DNA reads TGCGCCAGCAGCCCCGCAGGGACCCAGAACACTGAAGCTTTCTTT. Its protein is CASSPAGTQNTEAFF.

This clone was picked up one time. J is TRBJ2-7 and V is TRBV6-6; TRBD1 aligns across 11 bases. V shed 6 bases, J shed 5 bases, and the junction held 6 bases outside the gene matches. The CDR3 length is 14 residues. Germline loops: CDR1 MNHNY, CDR2 SVGAGI (reference sequence). The CDR3 loop reads CASRRTGGINEQYF. CDR3 DNA sequence: TGTGCCAGCAGACGGACAGGGGGCATCAACGAGCAGTACTTC.

The rearrangement joins TRBV7-2 to TRBJ2-2, with a tentative D call TRBD1 (5 bases). Trimming stripped 5 bases from V and 3 bases from J, with 13 bases between. The CDR3 loop spans 15 amino acids. The germline V gene encodes CDR1 SGHTA and CDR2 FQGNSA. The CDR3 nucleotides are TGTGCCAGCAGCACCGGACAAAAACACACCGGGGAGCTGTTTTTT. Translating gives CASSTGQKHTGELFF.

Sample share makes this clone medium-sized. V is TRBV10-1 and J is TRBJ2-7; maybe TRBD1 (6 bases). There are 12 residues in the CDR3. Trimming cost V 4 bases and J 6 bases, with 10 bases left between them. CDR1 and CDR2 (germline): WNHNN, SYGVQD (reference sequence). The CDR3 DNA sequence: TGCGCCAGCAGTGGACAAGGGGGCGAGCAGTACTTC. It is translated as CASSGQGGEQYF.

The V call is TRBV6-5, the J call TRBJ2-7, with 7 bases lining up with TRBD2. Germline lookup yields CDR1 MNHEY and CDR2 SVGAGI. V lost 5 bases to trimming and J lost 0 bases; unmatched junction nucleotides: 4. This CDR3 spans 14 amino acids. Here the CDR3 reads CASSKLANSYEQYF. The CDR3 DNA follows: TGTGCCAGCAGTAAACTAGCGAACTCCTACGAGCAGTACTTC.

V is TRBV4-3 and J is TRBJ2-3; D uncertain. Trimming shortened V by 0 bases and J by 10 bases, and 11 bases separated the two germline ends. CDR1 is LGHNA and CDR2 is YSLEER in the germline V gene. The CDR3 totals 13 residues. The DNA for the CDR3 is TGCGCCAGCAGCCAAGATGCCGGTGCGGCGCAGTATTTT. Residues: CASSQDAGAAQYF.

This clone was observed a handful of times. The chain employs TRBV19 and TRBJ1-5; D not certain. The CDR3 spans 13 residues. V lost 4 bases and J 4 bases, leaving 8 bases between the germline ends. Germline values: CDR1 LNHDA, CDR2 SQIVND (reference sequence). The CDR3: CASSTGFNQPQHF. CDR3 in DNA: TGTGCCAGTAGTACCGGATTTAATCAGCCCCAGCATTTT.

Sample share makes this clone large. The chain links TRBV9 to TRBJ2-7, with a tentative D call TRBD2 (5 bases). The CDR3 length is 14 residues. In germline, CDR1 is SGDLS, CDR2 YYNGEE. V was pared by 0 bases and J by 6 bases, with 13 bases between. Written as DNA, the CDR3 is TGTGCCAGCAGCGTAGGTGGGAGCTCTCCCGAGCAGTACTTC. Translated, it gives CASSVGGSSPEQYF.

The genes are TRBV4-1 and TRBJ2-3, with D uncertain. CDR3 length equals 12 residues. Per germline, CDR1 MGHRA and CDR2 YSYEKL. Trimming took off 1 base at V and 11 bases at J, with 10 bases between the two ends. The chain's CDR3 is CASSQGDTLQYF. CDR3 coding DNA: TGCGCCAGCAGCCAAGGAGATACTTTGCAGTATTTT.

The J gene is TRBJ2-2, the V gene TRBV12-5, with D unresolved. The V and J ends lost 4 bases and 6 bases respectively, with 12 bases between them. This CDR3 region has 14 residues. Germline assignment: CDR1 LGHNT and CDR2 FRNRAP. The CDR3 sequence: CASGSTDGPGELFF. The DNA for the CDR3 is TGTGCTAGTGGTTCAACGGACGGGCCCGGGGAGCTGTTTTTT. Full variable domain (missing parts from reference TRBV12-5 and TRBJ2-2): DARVTQTPRHKVTEMGQEVTMRCQPILGHNTVFWYRQTMMQGLELLAYFRNRAPLDDSGMPKDRFSAEMPDATLATLKIQPSEPRDSAVYFCASGSTDGPGELFFGEGSRLTVL.

This sequence joins TRBV14 and TRBJ2-3; no clear D. The length of the CDR3 is 16 residues. Germline V lookup: CDR1 SGHDN, CDR2 FVKESK. V shed 1 base and J shed 0 bases, with 11 bases lying between them. CDR3 protein: CASSQGDLGSTDTQYF. CDR3 nucleotides: TGTGCCAGCAGCCAAGGAGACTTGGGTAGCACAGATACGCAGTATTTT.

This sequence joins TRBV18 and TRBJ1-2; D is undetermined. Germline CDR1 reads KGHSH; CDR2 reads LQKENI. The CDR3 loop spans 14 amino acids. The V and J ends lost 2 bases and 2 bases respectively, with 9 bases between them. CDR3 bases: TGTGCCAGCTCACCAAGTGAAAGGAACTATGGCTACACCTTC. Its protein is CASSPSERNYGYTF.

This clone appeared a few times. The chain links TRBV15 to TRBJ1-5, with TRBD1 matching 9 bases. The CDR3 covers 14 residues. With V trimmed by 4 bases and J by 4 bases, 2 bases remained unmatched. Germline assignment: CDR1 LNHNV and CDR2 YYDKDF (reference sequence). The CDR3 is CATSKGQGNQPQHF. The CDR3 DNA reads TGTGCCACCAGCAAAGGACAGGGGAATCAGCCCCAGCATTTT.

V gene TRBV6-1 combines with J gene TRBJ1-5, with D unresolved. The germline gives CDR1 MNHNS, CDR2 SASEGT. V lost 6 bases and J lost 4, with 10 bases in between. This CDR3 has 13 residues. The CDR3 here is CASSADNNQPQHF. The CDR3 region has the DNA TGTGCCAGCAGCGCTGACAATAATCAGCCCCAGCATTTT.

The chain uses TRBV7-7 and TRBJ2-5, with D possibly being TRBD1 (6 bases). The CDR3 extends over 14 amino acids. V was cut by 1 base and J by 0 bases, with 6 bases left in between. CDR1 SSHAT and CDR2 FNYEAQ come from the germline V gene (reference sequence). The CDR3 sequence: CASSLGQDQETQYF. The CDR3 DNA reads TGTGCCAGCAGCTTAGGACAGGACCAAGAGACCCAGTACTTC.

The V and J genes are TRBV10-3 and TRBJ2-2; no definite D call. The V end lost 8 bases, the J end lost 0 bases, and 10 bases lay between the germline ends. CDR3 size: 14 residues. The V gene's germline CDR1 is ENHRY and CDR2 SYGVKD. DNA of the CDR3: TGTGCCATCGCGGATACTACGAACACCGGGGAGCTGTTTTTT. Its protein product is CAIADTTNTGELFF.

This clone was counted only a few times. Within the sample, other DNA sequences also encode this same CDR3. This chain uses TRBV20-1 with TRBJ1-2; D gene unclear. V lost 6 bases, J lost 2 bases, and 7 bases lay in between. The CDR3 has 11 amino acids. Germline V gene lookup returns CDR1 DFQATT and CDR2 SNEGSKA (reference sequence). CDR3 residues: CSANRNYGYTF. DNA for the CDR3: TGCAGTGCCAATAGGAACTATGGCTACACCTTC.

The V and J genes are TRBV13 and TRBJ2-1; TRBD2 agrees at 11 bases. The V and J ends lost 4 bases and 2 bases, in that order; junction bases with no gene match: 16. The CDR3 covers 20 residues. Per the germline V gene, CDR1 is PRHDT and CDR2 is FYEKMQ (reference sequence). The CDR3 coding sequence is TGTGCCAGCAGCTCCCGCCCGGGACTAGCGGATTCGCTTACCTACAATGAGCAGTTCTTC. Its translation is CASSSRPGLADSLTYNEQFF.

This chain joins TRBV15 and TRBJ1-4; D is unresolved. The germline CDR1 and CDR2 sequences are LNHNV and YYDKDF (reference sequence). Trimming shortened V by 5 bases and J by 3 bases, and 16 bases separated the two germline ends. The CDR3 is 16 amino acids. The CDR3 region has the DNA TGTGCCACCAGCTGGGTTGACCTTATACCTAATGAAAAACTGTTTTTT. Translated, it gives CATSWVDLIPNEKLFF.

The chain joins TRBV5-8 to TRBJ1-1; D is perhaps TRBD1 (6 bases). Trimming left V 4 bases short and J 2 bases short, with 12 bases between. The germline V gene has CDR1 SGHTS and CDR2 YDEGEE. CDR3 size: 14 residues. The CDR3 reads CASSVAGANTEAFF. The CDR3 nucleotides read TGTGCCAGCAGCGTGGCGGGGGCTAACACTGAAGCTTTCTTT.